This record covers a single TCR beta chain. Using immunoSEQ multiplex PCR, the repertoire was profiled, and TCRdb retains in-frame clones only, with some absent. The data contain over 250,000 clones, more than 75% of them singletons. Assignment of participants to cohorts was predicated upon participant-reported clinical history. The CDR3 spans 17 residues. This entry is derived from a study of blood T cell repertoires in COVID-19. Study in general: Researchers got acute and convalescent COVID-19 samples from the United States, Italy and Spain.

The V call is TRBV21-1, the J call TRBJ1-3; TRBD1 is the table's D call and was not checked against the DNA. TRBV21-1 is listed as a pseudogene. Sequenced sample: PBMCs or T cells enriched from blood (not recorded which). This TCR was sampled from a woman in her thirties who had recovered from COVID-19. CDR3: CASSKDPTGRSGNTIYF. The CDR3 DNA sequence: TGTGCCAGCAGCAAAGATCCCACAGGGCGCTCTGGAAACACCATATATTTT.